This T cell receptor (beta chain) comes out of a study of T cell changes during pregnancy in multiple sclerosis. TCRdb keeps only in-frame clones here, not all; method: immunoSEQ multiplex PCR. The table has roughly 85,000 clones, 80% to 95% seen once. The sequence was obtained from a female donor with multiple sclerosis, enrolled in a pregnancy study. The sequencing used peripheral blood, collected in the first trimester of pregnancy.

The CDR3 protein is CASSSEGQDEETQYF. CDR3 DNA sequence: TGTGCCAGCAGCTCGGAGGGACAGGATGAAGAGACCCAGTACTTC. V usage is TRBV7-3 and J usage is TRBJ2-5, with TRBD1 identical over 8 bases. The CDR3 length is 15 residues. The junction had 7 bases not matched to a gene; V was cut back by 4 bases and J by 3 bases. The germline gives CDR1 SGHTA, CDR2 FQGTGA.